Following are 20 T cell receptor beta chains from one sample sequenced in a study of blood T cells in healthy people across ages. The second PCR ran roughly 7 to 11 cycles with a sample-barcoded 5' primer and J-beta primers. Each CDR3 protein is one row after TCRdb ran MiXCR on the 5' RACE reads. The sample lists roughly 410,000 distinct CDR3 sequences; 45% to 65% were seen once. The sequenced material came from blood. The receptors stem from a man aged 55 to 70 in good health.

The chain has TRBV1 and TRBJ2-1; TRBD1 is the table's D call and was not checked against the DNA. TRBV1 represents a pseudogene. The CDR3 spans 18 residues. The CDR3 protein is CTSSQEGYGGGHHNEQFF. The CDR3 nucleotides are TGCACCAGCAGCCAAGAGGGGTACGGCGGGGGCCACCACAATGAGCAGTTCTTC.

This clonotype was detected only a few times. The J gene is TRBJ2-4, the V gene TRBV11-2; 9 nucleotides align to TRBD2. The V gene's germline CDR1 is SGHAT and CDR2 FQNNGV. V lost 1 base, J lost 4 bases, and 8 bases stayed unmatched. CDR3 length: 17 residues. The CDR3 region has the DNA TGTGCCAGCAGCTTAGGTTTGTCTAGCGGGGAAAAAAACATTCAGTACTTC. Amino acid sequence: CASSLGLSSGEKNIQYF. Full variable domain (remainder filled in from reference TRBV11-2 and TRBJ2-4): EAGVAQSPRYKIIEKRQSVAFWCNPISGHATLYWYQQILGQGPKLLIQFQNNGVVDDSQLPKDRFSAERLKGVDSTLKIQPAKLEDSAVYLCASSLGLSSGEKNIQYFGAGTRLSVL.

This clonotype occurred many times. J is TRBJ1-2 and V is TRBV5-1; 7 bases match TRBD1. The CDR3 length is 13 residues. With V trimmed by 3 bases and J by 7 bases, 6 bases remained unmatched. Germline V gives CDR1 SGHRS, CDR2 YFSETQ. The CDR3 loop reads CASSSGQALGYTF. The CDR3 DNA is TGCGCCAGCAGCTCCGGACAGGCTCTTGGCTACACCTTC.

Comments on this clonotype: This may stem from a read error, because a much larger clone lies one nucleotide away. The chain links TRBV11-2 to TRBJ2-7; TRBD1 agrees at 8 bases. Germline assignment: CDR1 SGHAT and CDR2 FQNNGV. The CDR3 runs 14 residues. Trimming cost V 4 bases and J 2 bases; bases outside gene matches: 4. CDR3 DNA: TGTGCCAGCAGCTCGGCGACAGGGGCCTACGAGCAGTACTTC. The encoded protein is CASSSATGAYEQYF.

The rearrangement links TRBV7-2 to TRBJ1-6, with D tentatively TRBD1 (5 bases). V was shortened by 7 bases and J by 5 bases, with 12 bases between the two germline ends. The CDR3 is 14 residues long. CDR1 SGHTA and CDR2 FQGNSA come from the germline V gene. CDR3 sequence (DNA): TGTGCCAGCAAACCGGGACGGAATAATTCACCCCTCCACTTT. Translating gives CASKPGRNNSPLHF.

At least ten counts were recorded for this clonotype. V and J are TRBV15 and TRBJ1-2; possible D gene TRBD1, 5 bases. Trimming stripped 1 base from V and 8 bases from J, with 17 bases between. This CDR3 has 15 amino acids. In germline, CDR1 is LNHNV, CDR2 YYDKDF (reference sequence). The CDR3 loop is CATSRGPAGRDGYTF. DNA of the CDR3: TGTGCCACCAGCAGAGGGCCAGCCGGCAGGGACGGCTACACCTTC.

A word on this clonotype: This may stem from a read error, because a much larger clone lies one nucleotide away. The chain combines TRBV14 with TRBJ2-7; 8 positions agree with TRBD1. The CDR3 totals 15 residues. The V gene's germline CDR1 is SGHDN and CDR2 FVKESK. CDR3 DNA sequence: TGTGCCGGCAGCCTAGGACAGGGAGGCTCCTACGAGCAGTACTTC. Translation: CAGSLGQGGSYEQYF.

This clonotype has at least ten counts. The CDR3 spells CASQPGVAKNIQYF. In nucleotides, the CDR3 is TGTGCCAGCCAACCGGGGGTAGCCAAAAACATTCAGTACTTC. This rearrangement joins TRBV27 to TRBJ2-4; maybe TRBD2 (6 bases). The germline V gene has CDR1 MNHEY and CDR2 SMNVEV (reference sequence). CDR3 length: 14 residues. The V end lost 8 bases, the J end lost 0 bases, and 11 bases lay between the germline ends.

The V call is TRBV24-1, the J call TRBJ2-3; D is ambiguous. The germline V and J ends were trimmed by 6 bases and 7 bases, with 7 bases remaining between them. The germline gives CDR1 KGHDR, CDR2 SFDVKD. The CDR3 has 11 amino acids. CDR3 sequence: CATSSGHTQYF. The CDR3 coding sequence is TGTGCCACCAGTTCCGGTCATACGCAGTATTTT.

Written as DNA, the CDR3 is TGTGCCAGCAGTGCATTTGCGGAGCCTCGAAACATTCAGTACTTC. Translating gives CASSAFAEPRNIQYF. This sequence joins TRBV2 and TRBJ2-4; D not resolved. CDR3 length equals 15 residues. V lost 4 bases and J 6 bases, leaving 16 bases between the germline ends. The germline V gene encodes CDR1 SNHLY and CDR2 FYNNEI. The complete variable domain, with remaining parts taken from reference TRBV2 and TRBJ2-4, reads EPEVTQTPSHQVTQMGQEVILRCVPISNHLYFYWYRQILGQKVEFLVSFYNNEISEKSEIFDDQFSVERPDGSNFTLKIRSTKLEDSAMYFCASSAFAEPRNIQYFGAGTRLSVL.

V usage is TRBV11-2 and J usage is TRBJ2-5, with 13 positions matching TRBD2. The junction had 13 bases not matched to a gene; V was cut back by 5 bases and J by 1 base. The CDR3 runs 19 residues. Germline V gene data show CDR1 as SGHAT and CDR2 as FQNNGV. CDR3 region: CASSLVGLAGRTSQETQYF. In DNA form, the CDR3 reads TGTGCCAGCAGCCTGGTGGGACTAGCGGGGAGAACCTCCCAAGAGACCCAGTACTTC.

In DNA form, the CDR3 reads TGTGCCTGGAGTGTTTTCTCAGATACGCAGTATTTT. The encoded protein is CAWSVFSDTQYF. The chain uses TRBV30 and TRBJ2-3; D unresolved. V shed 0 bases and J shed 4 bases, with 5 bases lying between them. Germline CDR1 reads GTSNPN; CDR2 reads SVGIG (reference sequence). The CDR3 has 12 amino acids.

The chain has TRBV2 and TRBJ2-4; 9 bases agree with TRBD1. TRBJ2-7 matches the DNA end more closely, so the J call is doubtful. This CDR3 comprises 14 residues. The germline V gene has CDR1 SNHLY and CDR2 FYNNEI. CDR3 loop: CASSTGQGTSEQYF. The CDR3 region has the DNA TGTGCCAGCAGTACTGGACAGGGGACGAGCGAGCAGTACTTC.

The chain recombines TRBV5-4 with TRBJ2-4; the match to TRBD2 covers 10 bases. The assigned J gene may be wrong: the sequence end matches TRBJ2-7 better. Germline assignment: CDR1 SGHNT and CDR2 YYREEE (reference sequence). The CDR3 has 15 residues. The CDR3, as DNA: TGTGCCAGCAGCTCGCCCGGGACTAGCGCTTCCGAGCAGTACTTC. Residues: CASSSPGTSASEQYF.

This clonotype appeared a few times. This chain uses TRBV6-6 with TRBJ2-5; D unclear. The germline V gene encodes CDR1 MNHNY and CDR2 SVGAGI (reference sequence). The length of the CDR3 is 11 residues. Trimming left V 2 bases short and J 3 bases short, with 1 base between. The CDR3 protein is CASSYKETQYF. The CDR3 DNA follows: TGTGCCAGCAGTTACAAAGAGACCCAGTACTTC.

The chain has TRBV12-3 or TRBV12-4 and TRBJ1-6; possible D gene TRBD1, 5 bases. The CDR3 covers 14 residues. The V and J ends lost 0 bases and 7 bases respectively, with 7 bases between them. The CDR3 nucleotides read TGTGCCAGCAGTTTAGCACGGGGGAATTCACCCCTCCACTTT. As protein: CASSLARGNSPLHF.

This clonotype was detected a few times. The CDR3 protein is CAISETGGSKNIQYF. The DNA for the CDR3 is TGTGCCATCAGTGAGACAGGGGGGTCCAAAAACATTCAGTACTTC. The chain joins TRBV10-3 to TRBJ2-4; TRBD1 agrees at 8 bases. Per germline, CDR1 ENHRY and CDR2 SYGVKD. The J segment lost 2 bases and the V segment lost 2 bases, leaving 2 bases of the junction unmatched. This CDR3 has 15 residues.

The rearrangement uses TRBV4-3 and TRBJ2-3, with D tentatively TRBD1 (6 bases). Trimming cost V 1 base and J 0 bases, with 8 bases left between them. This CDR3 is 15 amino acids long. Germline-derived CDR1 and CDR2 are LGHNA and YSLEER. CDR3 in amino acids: CASSQAGTSTDTQYF. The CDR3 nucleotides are TGCGCCAGCAGCCAAGCCGGGACAAGCACAGATACGCAGTATTTT.

CDR3 residues: CASSWDGAIQETQYF. The CDR3 DNA is TGTGCCAGCAGCTGGGATGGGGCAATCCAAGAGACCCAGTACTTC. V and J are TRBV5-8 and TRBJ2-5; TRBD1 might be the D (5 bases). V gave up 3 bases and J gave up 1 base, with 13 bases separating them. The germline gives CDR1 SGHTS, CDR2 YDEGEE. The CDR3 has 15 amino acids.

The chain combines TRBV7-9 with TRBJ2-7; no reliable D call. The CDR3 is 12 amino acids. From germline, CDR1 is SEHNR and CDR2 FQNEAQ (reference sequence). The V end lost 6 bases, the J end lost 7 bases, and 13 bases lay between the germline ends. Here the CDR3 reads CASRPSGNEQYF. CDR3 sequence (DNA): TGTGCCAGCAGACCCTCCGGCAATGAGCAGTACTTC.